Each of the 3 T cell receptor beta chains below was sequenced from the same sample in a study of blood T cells in healthy people across ages. Next came a second PCR, run for roughly 6 to 11 cycles, which used a sample-barcoded 5' primer along with a J-beta primer mix. TCRdb ran MiXCR on the 5' RACE reads and lists one entry per CDR3 protein. Here the sample spans roughly 700,000 distinct CDR3 sequences, around 45% being singletons. Input material: blood. The receptors originated from a woman aged 60-70 years in good health.

The J gene is TRBJ2-7, the V gene TRBV7-2, with D possibly TRBD1 on 5 matching bases. The germline CDR1 and CDR2 sequences are SGHTA and FQGNSA. V was trimmed by 3 bases and J by 3 bases, leaving 15 bases between them. This CDR3 has 15 amino acids. The CDR3 region is CASSLFQGQLYEQYF. The CDR3 nucleotides are TGTGCCAGCAGCTTGTTTCAGGGCCAGCTCTACGAGCAGTACTTC.

The chain uses TRBV20-1 and TRBJ1-2; 8 positions match TRBD1. This CDR3 has 12 amino acids. The germline V gene has CDR1 DFQATT and CDR2 SNEGSKA (reference sequence). V was pared by 6 bases and J by 5 bases, with 5 bases of the junction left unmatched. DNA of the CDR3: TGCAGTGCGGCCGGGACAGGATATGGCTACACCTTC. Translating gives CSAAGTGYGYTF.

This clonotype was seen more than once but under ten times. The chain uses TRBV7-2 and TRBJ1-2; a weak D match, TRBD1 (5 bases). The V end lost 6 bases, the J end lost 3 bases, and 14 bases lay between the germline ends. Germline CDR1 SGHTA, CDR2 FQGNSA. This CDR3 contains 14 residues. CDR3 bases: TGTGCCAGCAGTTTCACCGCAGGGCACTATGGCTACACCTTC. This encodes CASSFTAGHYGYTF.